Listed below are T cell receptor beta chains from one sample, sequenced in a study of OX40 agonist ivuxolimab in advanced cancers. The assay was immunoSEQ multiplex PCR, and TCRdb's table has in-frame clones only and misses some. The table lists more than 100,000 clones, approximately 92% of them singletons. The sample in question was CD4+ or CD8+ T cells sorted from blood, obtained in a trial of the OX40 agonist ivuxolimab. These receptors all stem from an adult with an advanced solid tumor such as melanoma, head and neck, liver or kidney cancer. The CDR3 runs from the conserved cysteine through the conserved F or W. D genes are given only for firm matches. Clone size is not always given. Where it is, it says once, few, many or a class for expanded clones.

cdr3_length | clone_size | j_call | d_call | v_call | cdr3_aa | cdr3_nt
16 | NA | TRBJ1-6 | NA | TRBV7-9 | CASSLALRGGNSPLHF | TGTGCCAGCAGCTTAGCGCTAAGGGGAGGAAATTCACCCCTCCACTTT
15 | NA | TRBJ2-3 | NA | TRBV5-1 | CASSLVRVWADTQYF | TGCGCCAGCAGCTTGGTACGGGTTTGGGCAGATACGCAGTATTTT
14 | NA | TRBJ1-3 | NA | TRBV4-2 | CASSQEGGENTIYF | TGTGCCAGCAGCCAAGAGGGTGGGGAAAACACCATATATTTT
13 | NA | TRBJ2-5 | NA | TRBV10-1 | CASSESPTGTQYF | TGCGCCAGCAGTGAGTCACCTACCGGGACCCAGTACTTC
12 | NA | TRBJ1-3 | NA | TRBV30 | CAWSVQGDTIYF | TGTGCCTGGAGTGTACAAGGGGACACCATATATTTT
11 | NA | TRBJ2-5 | NA | TRBV9 | CASSYGETQYF | TGTGCCAGCAGCTACGGAGAGACCCAGTACTTC
15 | NA | TRBJ2-3 | TRBD2 | TRBV2 | CASSGLAGGGDTQYF | TGTGCCAGCAGTGGACTAGCGGGGGGAGGGGATACGCAGTATTTT
13 | NA | TRBJ2-4 | TRBD1 | TRBV10-3 | CAASGGMQNIQYF | TGTGCCGCTTCAGGGGGCATGCAGAACATTCAGTACTTC
13 | NA | TRBJ2-7 | NA | TRBV18 | CASSPISQDEQYF | TGTGCCAGCTCACCGATCTCACAAGACGAGCAGTACTTC
8 | NA | TRBJ2-7 | NA | TRBV12-5 | CASLCQYF | TGTGCTAGTCTCTGCCAGTACTTC
14 | NA | TRBJ1-5 | NA | TRBV19 | CASNGGVPGQPQHF | TGTGCCAGTAATGGGGGGGTGCCAGGGCAGCCCCAGCATTTT
13 | once | TRBJ1-1 | NA | TRBV5-4 | CASNIDRNTEAFF | TGTGCCAGCAATATCGACAGGAACACTGAAGCTTTCTTT
12 | NA | TRBJ1-2 | NA | TRBV28 | CASGGGDYGYTF | TGTGCCAGCGGCGGGGGTGACTATGGCTACACCTTC
14 | NA | TRBJ1-1 | TRBD1 | TRBV6-5 | CASSWDRGNTEAFF | TGTGCCAGCAGTTGGGACAGGGGAAACACTGAAGCTTTCTTT
15 | NA | TRBJ1-6 | NA | TRBV6-1 | CASSLEGQGSSPLHF | TGTGCCAGCAGTCTAGAGGGGCAGGGGAGTTCACCCCTCCACTTT
17 | NA | TRBJ1-4 | NA | TRBV9 | CASSVGPEITTNEKLFF | TGTGCCAGCAGCGTAGGTCCCGAAATCACAACTAATGAAAAACTGTTTTTT
18 | NA | TRBJ1-3 | TRBD1 | TRBV4-3 | CASSQDIVGQISGNTIYF | TGCGCCAGCAGCCAAGATATAGTGGGACAGATCTCTGGAAACACCATATATTTT
14 | NA | TRBJ2-1 | NA | TRBV11-2 | CASSPPRGFNEQFF | TGTGCCAGCAGCCCCCCCCGGGGGTTCAATGAGCAGTTCTTC
13 | NA | TRBJ1-1 | NA | TRBV5-4 | CASSLETNTEAFF | TGTGCCAGCAGCTTGGAAACGAACACTGAAGCTTTCTTT
14 | NA | TRBJ2-1 | NA | TRBV10-3 | CAISESTRQWEQFF | TGTGCCATCAGTGAGTCTACGCGGCAATGGGAGCAGTTCTTC